The 27 T cell receptor beta chains below were found in one sample sequenced in a study of blood T cells in healthy people across ages. Then a second PCR, running about 6 to 12 cycles, was carried out with a sample-barcoded 5' primer and a J-beta primer mix. TCRdb re-called the 5' RACE reads with MiXCR, one entry per CDR3 protein. The sample has approximately 1,000,000 distinct CDR3 sequences; more than 35% are singletons. Sequenced material: blood. These receptors originate from a woman aged 60 to 75 in good health.

The chain carries TRBV28 and TRBJ2-7; D is possibly TRBD1 (5 bases). Per germline, CDR1 MDHEN and CDR2 SYDVKM. V shed 6 bases and J shed 12 bases, with 18 bases lying between them. CDR3 length equals 12 residues. The CDR3 nucleotides are TGTGCCAGCAGAAGGGGCAGAGAGACCCGGTACTTC. This translates into CASRRGRETRYF.

With respect to this clonotype: An end of the junction differs from the germline gene, which may be a read error. V and J are TRBV20-1 and TRBJ2-1; 10 nucleotides agree with TRBD2. The germline CDR1 and CDR2 sequences are DFQATT and SNEGSKA (reference sequence). The CDR3 has 17 residues. CDR3 region: CSARGLAGDRVYNEQIF. The CDR3 region has the DNA TGCAGTGCTAGAGGGCTAGCGGGAGACAGGGTCTACAATGAGCAGATCTTC.

The genes are TRBV12-3 or TRBV12-4 and TRBJ2-5, with D maybe TRBD2 (5 bases). The CDR3 runs 13 residues. The V and J ends lost 6 bases and 7 bases respectively, with 15 bases between them. CDR3 region: CASSPTRVVTQYF. The CDR3 DNA reads as TGTGCCAGCAGCCCTACTAGAGTTGTGACCCAGTACTTC.

The chain is built from TRBV4-1 and TRBJ2-3; 8 bases agree with TRBD2. This CDR3 contains 15 residues. After removal of 5 bases from V and 0 bases from J, the junction contained 4 bases not matched to a gene. The germline V gene encodes CDR1 MGHRA and CDR2 YSYEKL. CDR3 coding DNA: TGCGCCAGCAGCGATCGACTAGCGAGCACAGATACGCAGTATTTT. Its translation is CASSDRLASTDTQYF.

This clonotype has more than one count but fewer than ten. The V and J genes are TRBV7-8 and TRBJ2-7; 10 positions match TRBD2. The end of the DNA aligns better with TRBJ2-5, so the J call may be wrong. Germline CDR1 is SGHVS and CDR2 is FQNEAQ. The CDR3 spans 17 residues. The CDR3 nucleotides are TGTGCCAGCAGCACAGAAGGCCTAGCGGGAGAGGGGAAGACCCAGTACTTC. Amino acid sequence: CASSTEGLAGEGKTQYF.

This clonotype was seen repeatedly, ten times or more. This rearrangement joins TRBV12-3 or TRBV12-4 to TRBJ1-5; D might be TRBD1 (6 bases). With 6 bases removed from V and 6 bases from J, the gap between germline ends came to 15 bases. The CDR3 loop spans 14 amino acids. CDR3 nucleotides: TGTGCCAGCAGCCTTGGACAGTCGGGTCAGCCCCAGCATTTT. Amino acid sequence: CASSLGQSGQPQHF.

This chain links TRBV21-1 with TRBJ1-2; TRBD1 is taken as the D call from the table, unchecked against the DNA. TRBV21-1 is described as a pseudogene. CDR3 size: 15 residues. The CDR3 sequence: CASSKGADCSYGYTF. DNA of the CDR3: TGTGCCAGCAGCAAAGGGGCGGACTGTAGCTATGGCTACACCTTC.

This rearrangement joins TRBV9 to TRBJ2-1; 12 nucleotides line up with TRBD2. The end of the DNA is better explained by TRBJ2-7, so the J call may be wrong. Germline assignment: CDR1 SGDLS and CDR2 YYNGEE. CDR3 length equals 17 residues. The CDR3 DNA is TGTGCCAGCAGCGGAACCAGACTAGCGGGAGATAACAATGAGCAGTACTTC. Its translation: CASSGTRLAGDNNEQYF.

Only a few counts were recorded for this clonotype. J is TRBJ2-7 and V is TRBV27; 7 bases are a match to TRBD1. This CDR3 region has 15 residues. V shed 5 bases, J shed 0 bases, and the junction held 7 bases outside the gene matches. The V gene's germline CDR1 is MNHEY and CDR2 SMNVEV (reference sequence). This CDR3 reads CASSRYRDSSYEQYF. Written as DNA, the CDR3 is TGTGCCAGCAGTCGATATAGGGACAGCTCCTACGAGCAGTACTTC.

There are a few counts of this clonotype. The V and J genes are TRBV29-1 and TRBJ2-1, with 7 bases aligning to TRBD1. CDR1 is SQVTM and CDR2 is ANQGSEA in the germline V gene. V gave up 4 bases and J gave up 0 bases; unmatched junction bases: 3. The CDR3 has 14 amino acids. CDR3 protein: CSVGTGNSYNEQFF. The DNA of the CDR3 is TGCAGCGTTGGGACAGGCAACTCCTACAATGAGCAGTTCTTC.

The chain has TRBV9 and TRBJ1-2; a possible D gene is TRBD1 (5 bases). Germline V CDR1 and CDR2: SGDLS, YYNGEE. V dropped 0 bases and J dropped 4 bases, with 19 bases sitting between them. This CDR3 spans 17 amino acids. CDR3 in DNA: TGTGCCAGCAGCGTAGTAGACAGCCTACGAGGGTTCTATGGCTACACCTTC. It is translated as CASSVVDSLRGFYGYTF.

V is TRBV20-1 and J is TRBJ2-5; D is possibly TRBD1 (6 bases). Deletions cut 0 bases from V and 11 bases from J, with 25 bases between. This CDR3 has 16 residues. Germline V gene data show CDR1 as DFQATT and CDR2 as SNEGSKA (reference sequence). CDR3 protein: CSARDGRGPPPYGQYF. CDR3 sequence (DNA): TGCAGTGCTAGAGATGGCAGGGGACCTCCTCCCTACGGGCAGTACTTC.

The rearrangement joins TRBV7-3 to TRBJ2-2, with 8 bases lining up with TRBD1. V shed 5 bases and J 4 bases; nucleotides not matched to a gene: 6. Germline assignment: CDR1 SGHTA and CDR2 FQGTGA. The CDR3 runs to 15 residues. DNA for the CDR3: TGTGCCAGCAGCCCGACAGGGGCCAGCACCGGGGAGCTGTTTTTT. As protein: CASSPTGASTGELFF.

The genes are TRBV7-9 and TRBJ2-7, with TRBD2 matching 9 bases. V trimming: 5 bases; J trimming: 7 bases; junction bases outside the gene matches: 18. This CDR3 spans 17 amino acids. Per germline, CDR1 SEHNR and CDR2 FQNEAQ (reference sequence). The CDR3 DNA reads as TGTGCCAGCAGCCCGCGGGAGGGACCCTCCATTTACAATGAGCAGTACTTC. It translates to CASSPREGPSIYNEQYF.

This rearrangement joins TRBV6-5 to TRBJ2-6; D is possibly TRBD2 (5 bases). Trimming left V 7 bases short and J 1 base short, with 8 bases between. This CDR3 is 14 amino acids long. Per the germline V gene, CDR1 is MNHEY and CDR2 is SVGAGI. The CDR3 spells CASTRESGANVLTF. CDR3 coding DNA: TGTGCCAGCACAAGGGAGTCTGGGGCCAACGTCCTGACTTTC.

A few counts support this clonotype. V gene TRBV7-3 combines with J gene TRBJ2-3; D remains ambiguous. Trimming shortened V by 7 bases and J by 6 bases, and 20 bases separated the two germline ends. CDR3 length: 15 amino acids. Germline CDR1 SGHTA, CDR2 FQGTGA. Here the CDR3 DNA reads TGTGCCAGCATCCTACGCGGCCTTGGGGTGGATACGCAGTATTTT. It encodes CASILRGLGVDTQYF.

V is TRBV2 and J is TRBJ1-1; 9 bases fit TRBD1. Germline CDR1 is SNHLY and CDR2 is FYNNEI. V was pared by 3 bases and J by 3 bases, with 8 bases of the junction left unmatched. This CDR3 spans 16 amino acids. CDR3 DNA sequence: TGTGCCAGCAGTGAGGGGACAGGGATGGCGGACACTGAAGCTTTCTTT. This translates into CASSEGTGMADTEAFF. The full variable domain, completed using reference TRBV2 and TRBJ1-1, is EPEVTQTPSHQVTQMGQEVILRCVPISNHLYFYWYRQILGQKVEFLVSFYNNEISEKSEIFDDQFSVERPDGSNFTLKIRSTKLEDSAMYFCASSEGTGMADTEAFFGQGTRLTVV.

This chain connects TRBV11-1 to TRBJ2-1, with a possible D match to TRBD1 (6 bases). The CDR3 spans 17 residues. V gave up 4 bases and J gave up 1 base, with 17 bases separating them. Germline V gene lookup returns CDR1 SGHAT and CDR2 FQDESV (reference sequence). As DNA, the CDR3 is TGTGCCAGCAGCTACATAAGGGGGACGGAATCCTACAATGAGCAGTTCTTC. Amino acid sequence: CASSYIRGTESYNEQFF.

In this sample, this clonotype turned up once. This sequence joins TRBV4-2 and TRBJ2-7, with 12 bases identical to TRBD2. CDR1 is LGHNA, CDR2 YNFKEQ, per germline. J gave up 2 bases and V 0 bases, and 5 bases lay outside the gene matches. The CDR3 totals 17 residues. DNA of the CDR3: TGTGCCAGCAGCCAAGATGCTAGGACTAGCGGGACCTACGAGCAGTACTTC. Residues: CASSQDARTSGTYEQYF.

Concerning this clonotype itself: An end of the junction differs from the germline gene, which may be a read error. V gene TRBV15 combines with J gene TRBJ2-1, with 8 positions matching TRBD1. Germline CDR1 reads LNHNV; CDR2 reads YYDKDF (reference sequence). This CDR3 has 15 residues. The CDR3 reads CATRADRASYNGQFF. CDR3 bases: TGTGCCACCAGGGCGGACAGGGCTTCCTACAATGGGCAGTTCTTC.

J is TRBJ2-7 and V is TRBV20-1; 9 bases align to TRBD2. TRBJ2-5 explains the end of the DNA better; the J call may be wrong. This CDR3 comprises 13 residues. CDR1 is DFQATT and CDR2 is SNEGSKA in the germline V gene (reference sequence). The CDR3: CSAQREAGETQYF. In DNA, the CDR3 is TGCAGTGCCCAGCGGGAGGCCGGGGAGACCCAGTACTTC.

The chain couples TRBV28 to TRBJ2-1; TRBD2 matches 10 bases. The CDR3 is made up of 15 amino acids. Losses at the gene ends were 8 bases for V and 4 bases for J; bases not matched to a gene: 8. Germline V CDR1 and CDR2: MDHEN, SYDVKM. CDR3 DNA: TGTGCCAGCCGCGCCGGGACTAGCGAGTACAATGAGCAGTTCTTC. Encoded protein: CASRAGTSEYNEQFF.

The CDR3 protein is CASSPRRGLRGGNTEAFF. In DNA, the CDR3 is TGCGCCAGCAGCCCAAGACGGGGGCTACGGGGTGGTAACACTGAAGCTTTCTTT. The rearrangement joins TRBV5-1 to TRBJ1-1; D perhaps matches TRBD1 (6 bases). Trimming removed 4 bases at V and 2 bases at J, with 24 bases between. Germline loops: CDR1 SGHRS, CDR2 YFSETQ. This CDR3 contains 18 residues.

The chain employs TRBV7-6 and TRBJ2-5, with 13 bases lining up with TRBD2. This CDR3 has 16 amino acids. Trimming cost V 3 bases and J 4 bases; bases outside gene matches: 5. Germline assignment: CDR1 SGHVS and CDR2 FNYEAQ. CDR3 DNA sequence: TGTGCCAGCAGCTTTTGGACTAGCGGGAGTGGAGAGACCCAGTACTTC. Protein sequence: CASSFWTSGSGETQYF.

This clonotype was seen more than once but under ten times. The rearrangement joins TRBV20-1 to TRBJ2-7, with a weak D call TRBD2 (6 bases). The CDR3 is 16 residues long. V was cut by 3 bases and J by 1 base, with 19 bases left in between. In germline, CDR1 is DFQATT, CDR2 SNEGSKA (reference sequence). This CDR3 is CSASGLRGLESYEQYF. The DNA for the CDR3 is TGCAGTGCTAGTGGGTTAAGGGGACTGGAGTCCTACGAGCAGTACTTC.

This clonotype occurred a few times. The chain recombines TRBV3-1 with TRBJ2-7; 11 bases map to TRBD2. Looked up from germline, CDR1 is LGHDT and CDR2 is YNNKEL (reference sequence). This CDR3 contains 17 residues. V trimming: 4 bases; J trimming: 7 bases; junction bases outside the gene matches: 15. The CDR3 DNA reads as TGTGCCAGCAGCCGAGGCACTAGCGGGAGCGGCTCGGGGGAGCAGTACTTC. As protein: CASSRGTSGSGSGEQYF.

This clonotype has a count of ten or more. The chain recombines TRBV2 with TRBJ2-7; TRBD2 is a possible D gene (5 bases). V was pared by 4 bases and J by 3 bases, with 7 bases between. The CDR3 is 12 amino acids. Per the germline V gene, CDR1 is SNHLY and CDR2 is FYNNEI. In DNA, the CDR3 is TGTGCCAGCAGTGCTAGCAGCTACGAGCAGTACTTC. This codes for CASSASSYEQYF.